This T cell receptor (beta chain) was obtained from a study of cytomegalovirus exposure and HLA in healthy donors. Findings of the study overall: Data from an earlier analysis indicated that most TCR beta V segments were productive either about 90% or about 30% of the time. Fewer N-insertions than the 666-donor mean were reportedly shown by an Asian-associated ancestry cluster in a later analysis. The dataset shows that most TCR sequences were rare, while some public TCRs occurred in many donors. It was shown in a later analysis that HLA-associated TCR beta chains were more clonally expanded than other, equally common chains.

Vbeta (60) and Jbeta (13) primers were used in the PCR. Assay: immunoSEQ multiplex PCR; the TCRdb copy retains only in-frame clones and omits some. In the table there are approximately 120,000 clones, 65% to 90% of which are singletons. This clone was recorded once. Its antigen is not identified. Trimming removed 6 bases from V and 3 bases from J; junction bases left unmatched: 6. The CDR3 length is 14 residues. From germline, CDR1 is MNHEY and CDR2 SVGAGI. This clonotype was sampled from a woman aged 25 to 45 in good health and CMV-seronegative. The sample was PBMCs. The rearrangement joins TRBV6-5 to TRBJ1-2; 8 bases are shared with TRBD1. Written as DNA, the CDR3 is TGTGCCAGCAGGAAGACAGGGGTTCACTATGGCTACACCTTC. It yields the protein CASRKTGVHYGYTF.